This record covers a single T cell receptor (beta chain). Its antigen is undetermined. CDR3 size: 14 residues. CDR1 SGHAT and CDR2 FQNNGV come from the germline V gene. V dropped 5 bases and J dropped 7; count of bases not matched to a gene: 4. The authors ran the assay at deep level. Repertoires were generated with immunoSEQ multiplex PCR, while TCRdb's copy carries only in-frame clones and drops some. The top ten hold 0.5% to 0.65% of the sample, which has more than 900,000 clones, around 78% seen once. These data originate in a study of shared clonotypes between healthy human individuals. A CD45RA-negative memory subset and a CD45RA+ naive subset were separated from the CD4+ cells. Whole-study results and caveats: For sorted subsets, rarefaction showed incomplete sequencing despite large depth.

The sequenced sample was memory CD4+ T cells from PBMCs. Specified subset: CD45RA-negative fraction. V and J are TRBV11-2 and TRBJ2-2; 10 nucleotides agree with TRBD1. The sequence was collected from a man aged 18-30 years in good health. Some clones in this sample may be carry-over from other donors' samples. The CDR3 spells CASSKDRGVGELFF. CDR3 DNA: TGTGCCAGCAGCAAGGACAGGGGGGTCGGGGAGCTGTTTTTT.